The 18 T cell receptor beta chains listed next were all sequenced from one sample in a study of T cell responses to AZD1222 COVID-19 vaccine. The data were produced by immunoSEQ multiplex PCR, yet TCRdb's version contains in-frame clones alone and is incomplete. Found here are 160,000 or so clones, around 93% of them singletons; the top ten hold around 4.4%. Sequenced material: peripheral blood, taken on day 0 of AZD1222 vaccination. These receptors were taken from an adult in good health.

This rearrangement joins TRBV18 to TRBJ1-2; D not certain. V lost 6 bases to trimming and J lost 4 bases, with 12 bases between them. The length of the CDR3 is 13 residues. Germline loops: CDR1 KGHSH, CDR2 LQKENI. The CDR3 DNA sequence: TGTGCCAGCTCCCCGGGGAGCGGCTATGGCTACACCTTC. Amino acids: CASSPGSGYGYTF. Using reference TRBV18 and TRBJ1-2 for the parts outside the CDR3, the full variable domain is NAGVMQNPRHLVRRRGQEARLRCSPMKGHSHVYWYRQLPEEGLKFMVYLQKENIIDESGMPKERFSAEFPKEGPSILRIQQVVRGDSAAYFCASSPGSGYGYTFGSGTRLTVV.

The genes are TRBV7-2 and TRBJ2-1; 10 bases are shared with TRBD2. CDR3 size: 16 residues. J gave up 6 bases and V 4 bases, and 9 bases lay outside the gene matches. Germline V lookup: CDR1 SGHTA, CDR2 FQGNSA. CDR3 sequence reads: CASSSQSGLARNEQFF. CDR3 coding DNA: TGTGCCAGCAGCTCACAATCGGGACTAGCGCGCAATGAGCAGTTCTTC. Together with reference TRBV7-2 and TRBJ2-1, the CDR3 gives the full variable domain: GAGVSQSPSNKVTEKGKDVELRCDPISGHTALYWYRQSLGQGLEFLIYFQGNSAPDKSGLPSDRFSAERTGGSVSTLTIQRTQQEDSAVYLCASSSQSGLARNEQFFGPGTRLTVL.

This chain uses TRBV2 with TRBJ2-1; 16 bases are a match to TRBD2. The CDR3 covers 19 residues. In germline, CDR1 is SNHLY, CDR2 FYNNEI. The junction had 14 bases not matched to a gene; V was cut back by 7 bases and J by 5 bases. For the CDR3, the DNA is TGTGCCAGCACACCCAGGGGGACTAGCGGGAGGGCATACCACAATGAGCAGTTCTTC. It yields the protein CASTPRGTSGRAYHNEQFF.

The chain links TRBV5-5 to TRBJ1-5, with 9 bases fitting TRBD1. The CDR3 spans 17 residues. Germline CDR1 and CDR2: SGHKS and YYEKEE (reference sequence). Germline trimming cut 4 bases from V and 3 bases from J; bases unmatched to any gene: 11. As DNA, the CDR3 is TGTGCCAGCAGCCCGGGAGTGGAACAGGGGGCCAATCAGCCCCAGCATTTT. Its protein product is CASSPGVEQGANQPQHF.

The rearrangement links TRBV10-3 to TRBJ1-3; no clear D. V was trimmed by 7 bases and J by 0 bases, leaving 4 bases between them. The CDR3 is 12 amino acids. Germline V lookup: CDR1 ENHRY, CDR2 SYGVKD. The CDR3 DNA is TGTGCCATCACTAGCTCTGGAAACACCATATATTTT. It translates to CAITSSGNTIYF.

The CDR3 coding sequence is TGTGCCAGCAGTGAAGGGTGGCCGGGCAAAAGCGCGTACGAGCAGTACTTC. This codes for CASSEGWPGKSAYEQYF. The J gene is TRBJ2-7, the V gene TRBV2; D not certain. The germline gives CDR1 SNHLY, CDR2 FYNNEI. Trimming removed 1 base from V and 4 bases from J, with 20 bases in between. The CDR3 is 17 amino acids.

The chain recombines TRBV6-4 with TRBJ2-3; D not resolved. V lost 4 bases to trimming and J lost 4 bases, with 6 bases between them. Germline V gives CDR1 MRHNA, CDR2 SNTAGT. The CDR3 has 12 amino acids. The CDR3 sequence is CASSVGADTQYF. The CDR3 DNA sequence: TGTGCCAGCAGTGTAGGCGCAGATACGCAGTATTTT.

Here the CDR3 reads CASSYIPGSPDTQYF. The CDR3 nucleotides read TGTGCCAGCAGTTACATCCCCGGGAGCCCAGATACGCAGTATTTT. The chain combines TRBV6-2 or TRBV6-3 with TRBJ2-3; D might be TRBD2 (6 bases). The CDR3 spans 15 residues. The germline CDR1 and CDR2 sequences are MNHEY and SVGEGT. V gave up 2 bases and J gave up 4 bases, with 13 bases separating them.

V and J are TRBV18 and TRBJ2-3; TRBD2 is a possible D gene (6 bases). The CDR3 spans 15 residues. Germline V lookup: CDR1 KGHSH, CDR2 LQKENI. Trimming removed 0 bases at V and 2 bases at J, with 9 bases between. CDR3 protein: CASSPPGLSTDTQYF. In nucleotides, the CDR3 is TGTGCCAGCTCACCACCGGGACTCTCCACAGATACGCAGTATTTT.

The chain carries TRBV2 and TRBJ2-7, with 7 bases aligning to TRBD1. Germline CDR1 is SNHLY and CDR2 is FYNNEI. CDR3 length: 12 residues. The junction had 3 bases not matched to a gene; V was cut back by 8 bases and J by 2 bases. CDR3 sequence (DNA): TGTGCCAGCGGACAGGTTCCCTACGAGCAGTACTTC. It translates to CASGQVPYEQYF.

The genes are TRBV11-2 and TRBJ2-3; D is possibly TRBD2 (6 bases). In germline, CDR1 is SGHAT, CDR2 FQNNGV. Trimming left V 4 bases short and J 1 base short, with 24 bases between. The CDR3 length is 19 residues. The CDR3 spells CASSSPGGFGRPGTDTQYF. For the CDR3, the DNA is TGTGCCAGCAGCTCTCCCGGGGGTTTTGGTAGACCCGGCACAGATACGCAGTATTTT.

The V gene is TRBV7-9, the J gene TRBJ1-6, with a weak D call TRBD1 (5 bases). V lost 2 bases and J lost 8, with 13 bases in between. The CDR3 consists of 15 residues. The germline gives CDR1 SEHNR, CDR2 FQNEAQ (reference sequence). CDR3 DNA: TGTGCCAGCAGCTTACAGGACATTGTGGATTCACCCCTCCACTTT. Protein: CASSLQDIVDSPLHF.

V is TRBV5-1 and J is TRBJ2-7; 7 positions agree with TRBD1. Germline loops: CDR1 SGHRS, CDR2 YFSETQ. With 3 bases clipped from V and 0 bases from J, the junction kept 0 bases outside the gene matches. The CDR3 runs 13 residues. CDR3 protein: CASSWDSSYEQYF. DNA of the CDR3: TGCGCCAGCAGCTGGGACAGCTCCTACGAGCAGTACTTC. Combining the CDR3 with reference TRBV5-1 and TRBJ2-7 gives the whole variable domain KAGVTQTPRYLIKTRGQQVTLSCSPISGHRSVSWYQQTPGQGLQFLFEYFSETQRNKGNFPGRFSGRQFSNSRSEMNVSTLELGDSALYLCASSWDSSYEQYFGPGTRLTVT.

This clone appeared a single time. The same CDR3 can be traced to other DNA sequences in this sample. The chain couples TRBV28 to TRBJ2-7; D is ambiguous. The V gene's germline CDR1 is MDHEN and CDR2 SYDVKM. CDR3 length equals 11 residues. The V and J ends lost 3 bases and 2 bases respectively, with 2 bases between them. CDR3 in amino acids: CASSFTYEQYF. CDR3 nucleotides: TGTGCCAGCAGTTTTACCTACGAGCAGTACTTC.

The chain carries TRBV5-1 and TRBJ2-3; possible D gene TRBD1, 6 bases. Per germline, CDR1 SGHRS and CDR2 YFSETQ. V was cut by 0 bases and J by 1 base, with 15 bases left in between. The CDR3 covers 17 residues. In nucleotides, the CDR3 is TGCGCCAGCAGCTTGGACTATGGCAGGGGCGGCACAGATACGCAGTATTTT. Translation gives CASSLDYGRGGTDTQYF.

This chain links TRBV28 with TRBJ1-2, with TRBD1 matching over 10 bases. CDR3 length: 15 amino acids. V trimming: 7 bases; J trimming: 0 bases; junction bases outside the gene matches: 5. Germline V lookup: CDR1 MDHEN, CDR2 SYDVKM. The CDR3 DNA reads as TGTGCCAGCACCGCCGGGACAGGGGCTAACTATGGCTACACCTTC. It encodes CASTAGTGANYGYTF.

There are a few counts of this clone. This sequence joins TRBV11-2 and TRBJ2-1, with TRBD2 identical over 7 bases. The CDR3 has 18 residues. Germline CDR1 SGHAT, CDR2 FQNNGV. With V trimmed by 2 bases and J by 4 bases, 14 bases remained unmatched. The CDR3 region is CASSLLSPGGKVYNEQFF. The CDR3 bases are TGTGCCAGCAGCTTACTAAGCCCGGGAGGAAAGGTGTACAATGAGCAGTTCTTC.

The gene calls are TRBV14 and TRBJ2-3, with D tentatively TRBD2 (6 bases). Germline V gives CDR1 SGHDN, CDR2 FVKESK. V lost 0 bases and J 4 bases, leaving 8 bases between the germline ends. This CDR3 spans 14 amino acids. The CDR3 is CASSQELAADTQYF. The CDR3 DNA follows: TGTGCCAGCAGCCAAGAACTAGCCGCAGATACGCAGTATTTT.